Below are 6 T cell receptor beta chains sequenced from a single sample in a study of spatial heterogeneity in lung cancer. Antigen specificity for these receptors is unknown. The time point here: sample taken at primary tumor resection. TCRdb processed the 5' RACE reads anew with MiXCR; each CDR3 protein has one entry. Here the sample spans 7,000 to 8,000 distinct CDR3 sequences, around 8.4% being singletons. General study points: Tumor mutation counts were tracked by expanded intratumoral alpha and beta TCR counts.

The sequenced sample was lung tumor tissue, obtained at surgery. Receptors were obtained from a male donor with early-stage non-small cell lung cancer.

In this sample, this clonotype turned up a few times. The library was prepared for alpha chains; this beta chain is a stray read, so its frequency means little. V and J are TRBV28 and TRBJ1-1; unclear D gene. Deletions cut 4 bases from V and 3 bases from J, with 6 bases between. From germline, CDR1 is MDHEN and CDR2 SYDVKM. This CDR3 has 12 amino acids. DNA of the CDR3: TGTGCCAGCAGTTCCTCCCACACTGAAGCTTTCTTT. Its protein product is CASSSSHTEAFF.

Notes on this clonotype: The library was prepared for alpha chains; this beta chain is a stray read, so its frequency means little. The chain couples TRBV10-3 to TRBJ1-5, with D tentatively TRBD1 (5 bases). Trimming pared 2 bases from V and 3 bases from J, leaving 14 bases between. Germline V gives CDR1 ENHRY, CDR2 SYGVKD. The CDR3 has 16 amino acids. CDR3 bases: TGTGCCATCAGTGAGGGGCAGGGAACATACAATCAGCCCCAGCATTTT. Protein sequence: CAISEGQGTYNQPQHF.

This clonotype occurred many times. The size of this beta chain means little, since it is a stray read in a library made for alpha chains. This chain links TRBV6-6 with TRBJ2-5, with D perhaps TRBD1 (5 bases). Germline loops: CDR1 MNHNY, CDR2 SVGAGI (reference sequence). Deletions cut 8 bases from V and 1 base from J, with 14 bases between. The CDR3 runs to 14 residues. CDR3 sequence reads: CASGRGPLQETQYF. CDR3 bases: TGTGCCAGCGGAAGGGGCCCACTCCAAGAGACCCAGTACTTC.

This clonotype was counted ten times or more. Because this beta chain is a stray read in a library intended to capture alpha chains, its abundance should not be given much weight. The chain has TRBV11-2 and TRBJ2-3, with D maybe TRBD2 (6 bases). The CDR3 is made up of 13 amino acids. The V and J ends lost 8 bases and 3 bases respectively, with 12 bases between them. Germline CDR1 is SGHAT and CDR2 is FQNNGV. CDR3 nucleotides: TGTGCCAGCCTCTATGGGGGGACAGATACGCAGTATTTT. Protein: CASLYGGTDTQYF.

Within the sample, this clonotype is medium-sized. This beta chain is a stray read from a library made for alpha chains; its abundance is not meaningful. The V call is TRBV7-2, the J call TRBJ2-7, with D maybe TRBD1 (6 bases). Trimming took off 9 bases at V and 5 bases at J, with 14 bases between the two ends. The CDR3 sequence is 12 residues long. Germline CDR1 reads SGHTA; CDR2 reads FQGNSA. CDR3 amino acids: CASGQYSHEQYF. The DNA for the CDR3 is TGTGCCAGTGGACAGTATTCCCACGAGCAGTACTTC. Complete variable domain (other parts from reference TRBV7-2 and TRBJ2-7): GAGVSQSPSNKVTEKGKDVELRCDPISGHTALYWYRQSLGQGLEFLIYFQGNSAPDKSGLPSDRFSAERTGGSVSTLTIQRTQQEDSAVYLCASGQYSHEQYFGPGTRLTVT.

Ten or more counts support this clonotype. The library was built for alpha chains, so this beta chain is an off-target read and its size means little. V usage is TRBV5-1 and J usage is TRBJ2-7, with 8 bases aligning to TRBD2. Germline CDR1 and CDR2: SGHRS and YFSETQ. This CDR3 region has 15 residues. The V segment lost 4 bases and the J segment 7 bases; nucleotides outside the gene matches: 13. The CDR3 spells CASSTGVSGINEQYF. Written as DNA, the CDR3 is TGCGCCAGCAGCACGGGGGTTAGCGGGATCAATGAGCAGTACTTC.